This T cell receptor beta chain was sequenced for a study of identical twins. Overall study findings and caveats: Out-of-frame beta chain sequences displayed weaker excess sharing between twins. Twin sharing of out-of-frame TCR alpha was underestimated by models in monozygotic pairs.

Healthy Caucasians made up all donors. One entry per CDR3 protein, called by TCRdb with MiXCR from the 5' RACE reads. The repertoire holds approximately 630,000 distinct CDR3 sequences, with roughly 6.6% as singletons. This clonotype was seen at least ten times. The target antigen is unknown. The data also belong to a second study, concerning yellow fever vaccine responses in identical twins. That study adds: Reportedly, twins showed a vaccine T cell response that looked partly convergent and partly personalized.

Material for sequencing was PBMCs. The sequence was collected from a woman in her late teens or twenties in good health.

The CDR3 sequence is CSAGIAGTSYEQYF. For the CDR3, the DNA is TGCAGTGCGGGGATCGCAGGGACCTCCTACGAGCAGTACTTC. The chain is built from TRBV20-1 and TRBJ2-7; TRBD1 or TRBD2 may be the D gene (5 bases each). This CDR3 is built from 14 residues. The germline V gene encodes CDR1 DFQATT and CDR2 SNEGSKA (reference sequence). V was clipped by 6 bases and J by 0 bases, with 15 bases between them.